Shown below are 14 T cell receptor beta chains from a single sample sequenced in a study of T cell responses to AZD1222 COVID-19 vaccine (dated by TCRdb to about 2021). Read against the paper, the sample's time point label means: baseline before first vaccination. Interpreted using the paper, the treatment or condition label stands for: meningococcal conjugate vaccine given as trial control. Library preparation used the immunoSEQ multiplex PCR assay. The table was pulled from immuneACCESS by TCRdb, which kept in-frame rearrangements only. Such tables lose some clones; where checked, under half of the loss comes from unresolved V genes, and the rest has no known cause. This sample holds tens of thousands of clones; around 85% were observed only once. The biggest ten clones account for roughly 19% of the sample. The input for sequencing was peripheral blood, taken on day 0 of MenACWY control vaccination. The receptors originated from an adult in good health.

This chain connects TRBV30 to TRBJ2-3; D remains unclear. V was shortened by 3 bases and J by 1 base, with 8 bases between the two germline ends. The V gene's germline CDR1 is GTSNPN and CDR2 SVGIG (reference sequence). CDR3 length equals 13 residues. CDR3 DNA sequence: TGTGCCTGGAGCAAAATGGGCACAGATACGCAGTATTTT. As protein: CAWSKMGTDTQYF.

The CDR3 nucleotides are TGCGCCAGCAGCCAATCTAGCGCAGGGGGGGAGACCCAGTACTTC. Encoded protein: CASSQSSAGGETQYF. This chain connects TRBV4-3 to TRBJ2-5; a possible D gene is TRBD1 (7 bases). Germline CDR1 reads LGHNA; CDR2 reads YSLEER. CDR3 length equals 15 residues. Deletions cut 2 bases from V and 5 bases from J, with 15 bases between.

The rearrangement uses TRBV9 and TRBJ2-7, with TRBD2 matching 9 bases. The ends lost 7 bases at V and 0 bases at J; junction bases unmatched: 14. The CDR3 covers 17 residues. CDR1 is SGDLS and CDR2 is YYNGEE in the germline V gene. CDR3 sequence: CASFLLPSGVSSYEQYF. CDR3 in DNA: TGTGCCAGCTTTCTTCTCCCTAGCGGGGTTAGCTCCTACGAGCAGTACTTC.

The CDR3 sequence is CASSLSGRGLGGYTF. In DNA, the CDR3 is TGTGCCAGCAGCTTATCCGGCAGGGGGCTAGGTGGCTACACCTTC. The chain is built from TRBV7-2 and TRBJ1-2, with 8 bases that match TRBD1. The CDR3 is made up of 15 amino acids. J gave up 7 bases and V 2 bases, and 9 bases lay outside the gene matches. CDR1 is SGHTA, CDR2 FQGNSA, per germline.

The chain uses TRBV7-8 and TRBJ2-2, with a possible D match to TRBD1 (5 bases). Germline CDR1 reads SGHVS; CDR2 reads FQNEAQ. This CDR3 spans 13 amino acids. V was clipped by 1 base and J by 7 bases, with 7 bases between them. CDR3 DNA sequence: TGTGCCAGCAGCTTAGTGCAGGGCGGGGAGCTGTTTTTT. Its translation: CASSLVQGGELFF. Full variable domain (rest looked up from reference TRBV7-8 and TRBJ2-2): GAGVSQSPRYKVAKRGQDVALRCDPISGHVSLFWYQQALGQGPEFLTYFQNEAQLDKSGLPSDRFFAERPEGSVSTLKIQRTQQEDSAVYLCASSLVQGGELFFGEGSRLTVL.

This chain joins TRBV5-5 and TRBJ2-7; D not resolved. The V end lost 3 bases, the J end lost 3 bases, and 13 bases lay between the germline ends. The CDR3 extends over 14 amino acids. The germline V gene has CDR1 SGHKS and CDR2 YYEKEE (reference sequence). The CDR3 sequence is CASSSSGQVYEQYF. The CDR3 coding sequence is TGTGCCAGCAGCTCTTCCGGGCAGGTCTACGAGCAGTACTTC.

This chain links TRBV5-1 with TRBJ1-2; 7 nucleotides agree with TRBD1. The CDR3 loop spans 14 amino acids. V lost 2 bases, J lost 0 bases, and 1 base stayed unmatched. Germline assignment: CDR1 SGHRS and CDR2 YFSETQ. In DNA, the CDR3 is TGCGCCAGCAGCTTAGGGACAGCTAACTATGGCTACACCTTC. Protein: CASSLGTANYGYTF. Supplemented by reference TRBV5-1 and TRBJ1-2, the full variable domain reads KAGVTQTPRYLIKTRGQQVTLSCSPISGHRSVSWYQQTPGQGLQFLFEYFSETQRNKGNFPGRFSGRQFSNSRSEMNVSTLELGDSALYLCASSLGTANYGYTFGSGTRLTVV.

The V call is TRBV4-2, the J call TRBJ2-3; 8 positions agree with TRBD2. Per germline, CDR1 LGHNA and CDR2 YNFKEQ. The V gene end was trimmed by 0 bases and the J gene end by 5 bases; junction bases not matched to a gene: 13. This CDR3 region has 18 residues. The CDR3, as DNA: TGTGCCAGCAGCCAAGATAACCCTGGAGCGGGAGTTAAAGATACGCAGTATTTT. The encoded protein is CASSQDNPGAGVKDTQYF.

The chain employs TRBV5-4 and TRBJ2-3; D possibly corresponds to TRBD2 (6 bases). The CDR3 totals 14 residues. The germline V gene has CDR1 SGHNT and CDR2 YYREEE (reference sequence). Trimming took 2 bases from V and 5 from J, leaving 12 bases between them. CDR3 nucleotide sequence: TGTGCCAGCAGCTTAGGTCTAGCGATAGATACGCAGTATTTT. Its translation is CASSLGLAIDTQYF. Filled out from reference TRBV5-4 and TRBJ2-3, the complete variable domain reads ETGVTQSPTHLIKTRGQQVTLRCSSQSGHNTVSWYQQALGQGPQFIFQYYREEENGRGNFPPRFSGLQFPNYSSELNVNALELDDSALYLCASSLGLAIDTQYFGPGTRLTVL.

The CDR3 here is CASSPGELSKQYF. DNA of the CDR3: TGCGCCAGCAGCCCAGGGGAACTATCGAAGCAGTACTTC. V and J are TRBV5-1 and TRBJ2-7; D is perhaps TRBD1 (6 bases). Trimming took off 4 bases at V and 8 bases at J, with 16 bases between the two ends. CDR1 and CDR2 from the germline V gene are SGHRS and YFSETQ. This CDR3 contains 13 residues.

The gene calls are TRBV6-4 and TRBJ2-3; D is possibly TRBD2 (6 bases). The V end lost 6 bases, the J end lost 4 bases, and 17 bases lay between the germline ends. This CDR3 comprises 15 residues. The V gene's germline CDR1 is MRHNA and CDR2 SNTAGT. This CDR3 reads CASSLGLAGPDTQYF. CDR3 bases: TGTGCCAGCAGCCTGGGACTCGCCGGCCCAGATACGCAGTATTTT.

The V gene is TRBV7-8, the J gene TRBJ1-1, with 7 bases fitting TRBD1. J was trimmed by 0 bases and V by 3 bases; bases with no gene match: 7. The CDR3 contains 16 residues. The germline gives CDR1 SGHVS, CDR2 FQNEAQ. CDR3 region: CASSLSSRGVNTEAFF. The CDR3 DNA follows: TGTGCCAGCAGCTTGTCCTCCAGGGGGGTGAACACTGAAGCTTTCTTT.

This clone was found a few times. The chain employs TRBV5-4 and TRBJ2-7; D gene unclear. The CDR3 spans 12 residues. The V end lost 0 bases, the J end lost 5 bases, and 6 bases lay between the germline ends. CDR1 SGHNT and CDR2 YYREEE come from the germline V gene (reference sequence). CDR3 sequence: CASSLDSHEQYF. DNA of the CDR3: TGTGCCAGCAGCTTGGACAGCCACGAGCAGTACTTC.

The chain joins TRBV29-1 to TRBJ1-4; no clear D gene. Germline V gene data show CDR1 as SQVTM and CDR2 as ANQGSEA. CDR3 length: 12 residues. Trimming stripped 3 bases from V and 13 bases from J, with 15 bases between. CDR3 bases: TGCAGCGTTGACATGGGTCCCAGCGGACTGTTTTTT. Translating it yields CSVDMGPSGLFF.